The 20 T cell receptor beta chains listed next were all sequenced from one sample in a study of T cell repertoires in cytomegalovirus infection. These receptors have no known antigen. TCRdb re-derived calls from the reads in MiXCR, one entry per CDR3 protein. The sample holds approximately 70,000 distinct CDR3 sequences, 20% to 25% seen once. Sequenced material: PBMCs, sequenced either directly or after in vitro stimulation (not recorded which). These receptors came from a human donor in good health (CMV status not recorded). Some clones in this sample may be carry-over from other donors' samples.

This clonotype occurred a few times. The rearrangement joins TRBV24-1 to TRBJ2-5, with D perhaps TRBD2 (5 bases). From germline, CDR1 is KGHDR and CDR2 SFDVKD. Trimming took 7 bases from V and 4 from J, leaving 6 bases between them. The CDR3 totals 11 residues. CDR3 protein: CATRAGETQYF. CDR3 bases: TGTGCCACCAGGGCGGGAGAGACCCAGTACTTC.

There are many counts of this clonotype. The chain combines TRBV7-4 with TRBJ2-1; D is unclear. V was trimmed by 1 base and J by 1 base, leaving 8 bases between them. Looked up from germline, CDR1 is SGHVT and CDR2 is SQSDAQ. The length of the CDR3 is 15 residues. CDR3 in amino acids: CASSLGVPSYNEQFF. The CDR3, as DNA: TGTGCCAGCAGCTTAGGCGTTCCGTCCTACAATGAGCAGTTCTTC.

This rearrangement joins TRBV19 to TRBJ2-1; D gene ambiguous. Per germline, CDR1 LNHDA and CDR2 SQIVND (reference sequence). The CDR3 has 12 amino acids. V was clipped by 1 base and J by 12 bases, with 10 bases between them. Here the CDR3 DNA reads TGTGCCAGTAGTATAGTTTTCGAGAGGCAGTTCTTC. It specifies CASSIVFERQFF.

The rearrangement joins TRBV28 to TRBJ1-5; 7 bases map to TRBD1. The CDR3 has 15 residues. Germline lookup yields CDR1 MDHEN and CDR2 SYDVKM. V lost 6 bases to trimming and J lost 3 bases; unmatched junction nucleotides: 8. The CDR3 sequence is CASSLLQGNNQPQHF. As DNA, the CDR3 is TGTGCCAGCAGCCTTTTACAGGGGAACAATCAGCCCCAGCATTTT.

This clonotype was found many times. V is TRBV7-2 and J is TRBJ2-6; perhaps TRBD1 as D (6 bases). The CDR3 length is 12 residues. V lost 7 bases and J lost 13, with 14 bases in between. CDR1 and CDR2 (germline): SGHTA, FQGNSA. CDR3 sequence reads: CASTRDQGVLTF. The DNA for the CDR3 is TGTGCCAGCACCCGGGACCAGGGGGTCCTGACTTTC.

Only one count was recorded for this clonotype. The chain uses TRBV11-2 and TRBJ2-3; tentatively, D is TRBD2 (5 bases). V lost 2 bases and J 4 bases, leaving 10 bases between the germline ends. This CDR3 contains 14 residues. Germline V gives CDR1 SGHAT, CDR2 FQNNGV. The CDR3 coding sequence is TGTGCCAGCAGCTTAAGGCTAGCTCCAGATACGCAGTATTTT. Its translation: CASSLRLAPDTQYF.

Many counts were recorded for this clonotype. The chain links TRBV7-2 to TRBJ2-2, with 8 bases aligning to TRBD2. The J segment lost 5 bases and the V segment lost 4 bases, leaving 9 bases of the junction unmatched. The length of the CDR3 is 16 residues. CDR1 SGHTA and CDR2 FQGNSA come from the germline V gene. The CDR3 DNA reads TGTGCCAGCAGCTCCATTATCGCTAGCGGGACCGGGGAGCTGTTTTTT. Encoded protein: CASSSIIASGTGELFF.

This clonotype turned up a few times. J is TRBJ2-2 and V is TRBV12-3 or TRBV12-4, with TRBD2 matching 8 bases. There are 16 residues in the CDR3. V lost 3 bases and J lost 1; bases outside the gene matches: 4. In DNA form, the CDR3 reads TGTGCCAGCAGTTTTGGCGGGGGGATGAACACCGGGGAGCTGTTTTTT. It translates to CASSFGGGMNTGELFF.

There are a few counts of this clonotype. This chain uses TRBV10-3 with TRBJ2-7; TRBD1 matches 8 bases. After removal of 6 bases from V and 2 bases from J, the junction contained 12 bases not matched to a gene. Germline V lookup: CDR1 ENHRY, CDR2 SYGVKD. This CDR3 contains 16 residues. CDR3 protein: CAISRSQTGVPYEQYF. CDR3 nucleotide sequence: TGTGCCATCAGCCGATCCCAGACAGGGGTGCCCTACGAGCAGTACTTC.

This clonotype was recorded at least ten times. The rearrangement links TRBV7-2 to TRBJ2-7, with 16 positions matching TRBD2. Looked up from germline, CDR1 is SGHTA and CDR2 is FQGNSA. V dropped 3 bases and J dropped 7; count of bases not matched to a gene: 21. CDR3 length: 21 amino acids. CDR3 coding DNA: TGTGCCAGCAGCTTGATATCCTCCGCTCGCGGGACTAGCGGGAGGGCCGTAGAGCAGTACTTC. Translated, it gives CASSLISSARGTSGRAVEQYF.

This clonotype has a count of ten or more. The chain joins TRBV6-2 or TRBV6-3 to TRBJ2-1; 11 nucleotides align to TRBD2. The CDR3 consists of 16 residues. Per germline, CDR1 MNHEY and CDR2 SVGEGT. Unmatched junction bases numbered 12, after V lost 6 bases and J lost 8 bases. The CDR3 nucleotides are TGTGCCAGCAGCTCTTTTACTAGCGGGAGAAGAGATGAGCAGTTCTTC. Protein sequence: CASSSFTSGRRDEQFF.

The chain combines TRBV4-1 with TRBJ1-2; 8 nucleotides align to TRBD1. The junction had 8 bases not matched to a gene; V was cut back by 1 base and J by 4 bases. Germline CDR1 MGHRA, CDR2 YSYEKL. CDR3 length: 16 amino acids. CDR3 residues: CASSQGADRAIYGYTF. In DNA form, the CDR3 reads TGCGCCAGCAGCCAAGGTGCGGACAGGGCCATCTATGGCTACACCTTC.

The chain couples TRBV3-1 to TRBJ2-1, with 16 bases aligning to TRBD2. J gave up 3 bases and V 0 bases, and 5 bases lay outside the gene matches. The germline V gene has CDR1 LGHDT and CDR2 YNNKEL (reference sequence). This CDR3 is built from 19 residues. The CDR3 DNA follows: TGTGCCAGCAGCCAAGATGAGGGACTAGCGGGAGGGATCTACAATGAGCAGTTCTTC. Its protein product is CASSQDEGLAGGIYNEQFF.

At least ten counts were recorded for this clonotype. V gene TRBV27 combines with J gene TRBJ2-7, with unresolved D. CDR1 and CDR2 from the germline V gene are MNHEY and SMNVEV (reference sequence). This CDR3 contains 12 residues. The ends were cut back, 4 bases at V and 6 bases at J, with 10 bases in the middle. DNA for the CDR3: TGTGCCAGCAGTTCCAGTCGGTTCGAGCAGTACTTC. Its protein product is CASSSSRFEQYF.

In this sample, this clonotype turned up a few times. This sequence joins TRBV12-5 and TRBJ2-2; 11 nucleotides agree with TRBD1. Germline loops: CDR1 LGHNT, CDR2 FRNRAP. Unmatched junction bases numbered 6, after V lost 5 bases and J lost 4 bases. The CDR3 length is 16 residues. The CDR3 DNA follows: TGTGCTAGTGGTCCCAGGACAGGGGGCGGCACCGGGGAGCTGTTTTTT. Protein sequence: CASGPRTGGGTGELFF.

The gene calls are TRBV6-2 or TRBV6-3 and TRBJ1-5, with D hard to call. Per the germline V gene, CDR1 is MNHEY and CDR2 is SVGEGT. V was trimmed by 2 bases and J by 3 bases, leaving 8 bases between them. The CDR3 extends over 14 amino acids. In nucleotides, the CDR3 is TGTGCCAGCAGTTACCCCCAGGACAATCAGCCCCAGCATTTT. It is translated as CASSYPQDNQPQHF.

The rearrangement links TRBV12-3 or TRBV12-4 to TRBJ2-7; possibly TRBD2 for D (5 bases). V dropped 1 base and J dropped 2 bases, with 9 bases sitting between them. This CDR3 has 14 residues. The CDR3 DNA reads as TGTGCCAGCAGTTTAGAGAGCGGCCCCTACGAGCAGTACTTC. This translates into CASSLESGPYEQYF.

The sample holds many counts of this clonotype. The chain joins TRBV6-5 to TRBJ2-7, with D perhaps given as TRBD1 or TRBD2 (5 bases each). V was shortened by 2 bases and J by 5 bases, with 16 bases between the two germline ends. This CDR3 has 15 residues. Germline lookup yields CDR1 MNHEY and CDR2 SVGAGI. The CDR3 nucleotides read TGTGCCAGCAGTTACCGCCGGGGCCGGACCCACGAGCAGTACTTC. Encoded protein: CASSYRRGRTHEQYF.

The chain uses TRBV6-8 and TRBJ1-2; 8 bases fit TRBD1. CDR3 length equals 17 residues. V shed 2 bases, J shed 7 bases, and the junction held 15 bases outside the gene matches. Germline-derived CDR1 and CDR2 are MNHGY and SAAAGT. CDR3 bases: TGTGCCAGCAGTTACCTCCCCCGACAGGGGATGTTCAGTGGCTACACCTTC. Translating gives CASSYLPRQGMFSGYTF.

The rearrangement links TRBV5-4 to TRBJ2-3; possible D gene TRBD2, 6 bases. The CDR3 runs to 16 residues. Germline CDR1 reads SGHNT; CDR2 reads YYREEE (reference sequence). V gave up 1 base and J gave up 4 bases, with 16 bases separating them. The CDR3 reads CASSLPGRRAADTQYF. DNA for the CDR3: TGTGCCAGCAGCTTGCCCGGGAGAAGGGCTGCAGATACGCAGTATTTT.